Sequencing of this T cell receptor (beta chain) was carried out in a study of breast tumors, draining lymph nodes, adjacent tissues. General study points: Tumor repertoires ranked between lymph nodes and nontumor tissue in diversity, with V and J gene preferences. Compared with basal-like, luminal-like tumors shared significantly more repertoire with nontumor tissue.

The CDR3 is 12 amino acids. Trimming took 5 bases from V and 8 from J, leaving 15 bases between them. Per the germline V gene, CDR1 is DFQATT and CDR2 is SNEGSKA (reference sequence). Axillary draining lymph nodes of breast cancer patients supplied the node samples. This clonotype was detected ten times or more. Antigen: not known. TCRdb redid the calling of the multiplex PCR reads with MiXCR, one entry per CDR3 protein. The sample has 200,000 or so distinct CDR3 sequences, around 33% seen once. This chain uses TRBV20-1 with TRBJ1-2, with no clear D. The sequence came from a female donor with breast cancer. Some clones in this sample may be carry-over from other donors' samples. Sequenced: axillary lymph node tissue. The CDR3 loop reads CSAYEMGKGYTF. CDR3 DNA sequence: TGCAGTGCTTACGAAATGGGTAAAGGCTACACCTTC.